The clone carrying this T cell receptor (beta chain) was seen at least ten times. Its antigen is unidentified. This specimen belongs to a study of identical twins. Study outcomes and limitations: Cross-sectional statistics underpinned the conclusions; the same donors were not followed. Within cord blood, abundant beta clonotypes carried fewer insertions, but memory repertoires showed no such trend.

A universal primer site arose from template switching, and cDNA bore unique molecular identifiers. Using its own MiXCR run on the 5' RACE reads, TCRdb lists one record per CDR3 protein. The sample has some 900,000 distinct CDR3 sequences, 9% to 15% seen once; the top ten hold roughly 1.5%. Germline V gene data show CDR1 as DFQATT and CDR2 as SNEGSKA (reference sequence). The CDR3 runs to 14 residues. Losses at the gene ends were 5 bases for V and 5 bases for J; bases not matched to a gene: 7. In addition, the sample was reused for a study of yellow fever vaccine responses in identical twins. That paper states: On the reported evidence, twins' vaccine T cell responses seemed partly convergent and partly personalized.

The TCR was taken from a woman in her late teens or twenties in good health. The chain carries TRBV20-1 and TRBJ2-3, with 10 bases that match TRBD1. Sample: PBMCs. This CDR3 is CSASRTGGKDTQYF. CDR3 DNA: TGCAGTGCTTCCCGGACAGGGGGTAAAGATACGCAGTATTTT.